Below, 17 T cell receptor beta chains from the same sample are listed, as sequenced in a study of cytomegalovirus exposure and HLA in healthy donors. A multiplex PCR was run with 60 Vbeta primers and 13 Jbeta primers. The repertoire was sequenced with immunoSEQ multiplex PCR; TCRdb's copy has only in-frame clones and lacks some. Among about 180,000 clones listed, roughly 80% were seen once. The sequenced sample was PBMCs. These receptors all stem from a woman aged 50 to 60 in good health and CMV-seronegative.

This chain joins TRBV13 and TRBJ2-7, with 11 bases aligning to TRBD2. The junction had 7 bases not matched to a gene; V was cut back by 5 bases and J by 4 bases. The CDR3 has 15 amino acids. Germline CDR1 reads PRHDT; CDR2 reads FYEKMQ (reference sequence). The DNA for the CDR3 is TGTGCCAGCAGCAGGGTAGCGGGAGGGAAATACGAGCAGTACTTC. This encodes CASSRVAGGKYEQYF.

V usage is TRBV9 and J usage is TRBJ2-1; D perhaps matches TRBD2 (6 bases). V lost 4 bases to trimming and J lost 1 base, with 9 bases between them. The CDR3 consists of 14 residues. In germline, CDR1 is SGDLS, CDR2 YYNGEE. The CDR3 reads CASSLSGSYNEQFF. DNA of the CDR3: TGTGCCAGCAGCTTAAGCGGGTCCTACAATGAGCAGTTCTTC.

The CDR3 sequence: CASSTYSGRAYEQYF. CDR3 sequence (DNA): TGTGCCAGCAGCACCTATAGCGGGAGGGCCTACGAGCAGTACTTC. V gene TRBV5-6 combines with J gene TRBJ2-5, with 11 bases identical to TRBD2. The J call may not be correct, given that the DNA end is closer to TRBJ2-7. The CDR3 extends over 15 amino acids. CDR1 is SGHDT, CDR2 YYEEEE, per germline.

V usage is TRBV2 and J usage is TRBJ2-7; TRBD1 is a possible D gene (6 bases). The CDR3 is made up of 14 amino acids. Germline CDR1 and CDR2: SNHLY and FYNNEI. V gave up 6 bases and J gave up 6 bases, with 18 bases separating them. The CDR3 is CASSEGVQIFEQYF. CDR3 nucleotides: TGTGCCAGCAGCGAGGGGGTTCAAATTTTCGAGCAGTACTTC.

The chain carries TRBV28 and TRBJ2-2; D uncertain. Germline V lookup: CDR1 MDHEN, CDR2 SYDVKM. The germline V and J ends were trimmed by 3 bases and 6 bases, with 17 bases remaining between them. The length of the CDR3 is 16 residues. CDR3 bases: TGTGCCAGCAGTTTTAGGTCACCCGGCGAGGCCGGGGAGCTGTTTTTT. Its translation: CASSFRSPGEAGELFF.

This clone appeared once. This chain connects TRBV5-4 to TRBJ1-2, with D tentatively TRBD1 (6 bases). The CDR3 totals 12 residues. Germline CDR1 and CDR2: SGHNT and YYREEE (reference sequence). Trimming took off 4 bases at V and 7 bases at J, with 11 bases between the two ends. The CDR3 DNA reads TGTGCCAGCAGCAGGACAGAGATTGGCTACACCTTC. Residues: CASSRTEIGYTF.

This clone was counted once. The V gene is TRBV5-6, the J gene TRBJ2-7; TRBD1 is a possible D gene (6 bases). CDR1 is SGHDT and CDR2 is YYEEEE in the germline V gene. The CDR3 has 16 amino acids. Between the trimmed V and J ends, which lost 0 bases and 4 bases, there was a span of 17 bases. The CDR3 here is CASSLEGGFGAYEQYF. The CDR3 bases are TGTGCCAGCAGCTTGGAAGGGGGTTTTGGGGCTTACGAGCAGTACTTC.

The chain combines TRBV9 with TRBJ2-5, with 8 bases that match TRBD1. CDR3 length equals 16 residues. The ends lost 0 bases at V and 5 bases at J; junction bases unmatched: 9. CDR1 is SGDLS, CDR2 YYNGEE, per germline. CDR3 region: CASSVARGQVRETQYF. CDR3 sequence (DNA): TGTGCCAGCAGCGTAGCCCGGGGACAGGTTCGGGAGACCCAGTACTTC.

This rearrangement joins TRBV30 to TRBJ1-1; D not resolved. The V and J ends lost 7 bases and 4 bases respectively, with 16 bases between them. Germline V CDR1 and CDR2: GTSNPN, SVGIG (reference sequence). This CDR3 is built from 13 residues. In DNA form, the CDR3 reads TGTGCCTTAAGCCGGGATAAAGGCACTGAAGCTTTCTTT. Its translation is CALSRDKGTEAFF. Complete variable domain (other parts from reference TRBV30 and TRBJ1-1): SQTIHQWPATLVQPVGSPLSLECTVEGTSNPNLYWYRQAAGRGLQLLFYSVGIGQISSEVPQNLSASRPQDRQFILSSKKLLLSDSGFYLCALSRDKGTEAFFGQGTRLTVV.

The chain employs TRBV5-1 and TRBJ2-3; the D is unclear. CDR3 length equals 12 residues. Germline V CDR1 and CDR2: SGHRS, YFSETQ. The ends were cut back, 5 bases at V and 2 bases at J, with 6 bases in the middle. CDR3 in DNA: TGCGCCAGCAGACCCTACACAGATACGCAGTATTTT. This encodes CASRPYTDTQYF.

The chain links TRBV28 to TRBJ1-4; D remains ambiguous. Germline V gene sequence: CDR1 MDHEN, CDR2 SYDVKM. The V end was cut by 5 bases, the J end by 2 bases, with 12 bases between. This CDR3 is built from 15 residues. Here the CDR3 DNA reads TGTGCCAGCAGTCTTCCCGGGTTTACTAATGAAAAACTGTTTTTT. Amino acid sequence: CASSLPGFTNEKLFF. Drawing the rest from reference TRBV28 and TRBJ1-4, the complete variable domain is DVKVTQSSRYLVKRTGEKVFLECVQDMDHENMFWYRQDPGLGLRLIYFSYDVKMKEKGDIPEGYSVSREKKERFSLILESASTNQTSMYLCASSLPGFTNEKLFFGSGTQLSVL.

DNA of the CDR3: TGTGCCAGCAGTTATGGTAGGGGAGAGACCCAGTACTTC. This codes for CASSYGRGETQYF. V gene TRBV6-5 combines with J gene TRBJ2-5, with D perhaps matching TRBD1 (5 bases). CDR3 length equals 13 residues. Trimming removed 3 bases from V and 4 bases from J, with 9 bases in between. Germline V gene data show CDR1 as MNHEY and CDR2 as SVGAGI.

The rearrangement uses TRBV5-1 and TRBJ2-1, with 11 nucleotides matching TRBD2. There are 14 residues in the CDR3. The ends lost 3 bases at V and 5 bases at J; junction bases unmatched: 1. Germline CDR1 reads SGHRS; CDR2 reads YFSETQ. This CDR3 reads CASSSTSGNNEQFF. The CDR3 nucleotides read TGCGCCAGCAGCTCGACTAGCGGGAACAATGAGCAGTTCTTC. Full variable domain (rest looked up from reference TRBV5-1 and TRBJ2-1): KAGVTQTPRYLIKTRGQQVTLSCSPISGHRSVSWYQQTPGQGLQFLFEYFSETQRNKGNFPGRFSGRQFSNSRSEMNVSTLELGDSALYLCASSSTSGNNEQFFGPGTRLTVL.

The J gene is TRBJ2-5, the V gene TRBV27; 14 nucleotides match TRBD2. Trimming took 8 bases from V and 5 from J; bases not matched to a gene: 10. The CDR3 runs 16 residues. Germline V gene sequence: CDR1 MNHEY, CDR2 SMNVEV (reference sequence). The CDR3 sequence is CASGMGTSGSRETQYF. As DNA, the CDR3 is TGTGCCAGCGGGATGGGGACTAGCGGGAGTAGGGAGACCCAGTACTTC.

The rearrangement uses TRBV28 and TRBJ1-1; D is perhaps TRBD1 (5 bases). Trimming shortened V by 3 bases and J by 0 bases, and 8 bases separated the two germline ends. CDR1 MDHEN and CDR2 SYDVKM come from the germline V gene. The CDR3 consists of 14 residues. The CDR3 loop reads CASSLQGMNTEAFF. For the CDR3, the DNA is TGTGCCAGCAGTTTGCAGGGCATGAACACTGAAGCTTTCTTT.

This chain joins TRBV7-8 and TRBJ1-1; D possibly corresponds to TRBD1 (5 bases). This CDR3 contains 13 residues. Trimming removed 2 bases at V and 6 bases at J, with 10 bases between. Per the germline V gene, CDR1 is SGHVS and CDR2 is FQNEAQ. Written as DNA, the CDR3 is TGTGCCAGCAGCTTAAGGCAGGGTCCTGAAGCTTTCTTT. Protein sequence: CASSLRQGPEAFF.

The chain recombines TRBV10-3 with TRBJ1-1; perhaps TRBD1 as D (6 bases). Germline CDR1 ENHRY, CDR2 SYGVKD. The CDR3 spans 14 residues. V dropped 3 bases and J dropped 5 bases, with 13 bases sitting between them. CDR3 in amino acids: CAISDYTGRTEAFF. The CDR3 DNA sequence: TGTGCCATCAGTGACTACACAGGGCGAACTGAAGCTTTCTTT.